This section outlines one T cell receptor beta chain sequence together with its context. This sample is part of a study of blood T cell repertoires in COVID-19. On the study more broadly: COVID-19 samples, acute and convalescent, were from the United States, Italy and Spain. In each case, the material was cDNA or gDNA derived from T cells, B-cell-depleted T cells, or PBMCs.

Assay: immunoSEQ multiplex PCR; the TCRdb copy retains only in-frame clones and omits some. This repertoire shows around 75,000 clones, around 91% found once; its top ten account for 5% to 6.5%. The clonotype originates from a man over 45 with acute or convalescent COVID-19. Sequencing used peripheral blood.

CDR3 in amino acids: CATSRTTPDTQYF. The CDR3 nucleotides read TGTGCCACCAGCAGGACAACACCAGATACGCAGTATTTT. This chain uses TRBV15 with TRBJ2-3; D gene uncertain. This CDR3 is 13 amino acids long. V was shortened by 3 bases and J by 4 bases, with 8 bases between the two germline ends. Per the germline V gene, CDR1 is LNHNV and CDR2 is YYDKDF (reference sequence).